The 6 T cell receptor beta chains reported below all come from one sample, sequenced in a study of beta chain features in type 1 diabetes. The study reverse transcribed the entire isolated RNA, so it sequenced expressed TCRB transcripts. Assay: immunoSEQ multiplex PCR; the TCRdb copy retains only in-frame clones and omits some. Of over 40,000 clones listed, around 70% are singletons. No antigen has been identified for these receptors. Whole-study results and caveats: Shorter TCRB CDR3s, moderately but significantly so, were found in Type 1 diabetes patients in all four CD4+ subsets.

The material sequenced was Tregs from blood. The source is a woman aged 18-29 years with type 1 diabetes.

V usage is TRBV5-1 and J usage is TRBJ2-5, with D maybe TRBD1 (6 bases). With 0 bases removed from V and 2 bases from J, the gap between germline ends came to 11 bases. Germline V lookup: CDR1 SGHRS, CDR2 YFSETQ. CDR3 length equals 15 residues. The DNA of the CDR3 is TGCGCCAGCAGCTTGGCGGGACACCATCAAGAGACCCAGTACTTC. Protein product: CASSLAGHHQETQYF.

A note on this clone: Germline and junction disagree at one end, which may indicate a read error. The V call is TRBV5-1, the J call TRBJ2-3, with a possible D match to TRBD2 (6 bases). The CDR3 is made up of 14 amino acids. Germline V gene data show CDR1 as SGHRS and CDR2 as YFSETQ. CDR3 sequence reads: CASRLALAETIQYF. The DNA for the CDR3 is TGCGCCAGCAGATTGGCACTAGCTGAGACTATCCAGTATTTT.

The CDR3 loop is CASSLGNVFGSDQYF. CDR3 DNA sequence: TGTGCCAGCAGCTTAGGGAATGTGTTCGGGTCTGACCAGTACTTC. The chain recombines TRBV7-2 with TRBJ2-5; D is undetermined. Germline V CDR1 and CDR2: SGHTA, FQGNSA. Trimming cost V 1 base and J 10 bases, with 19 bases left between them. The CDR3 is made up of 15 amino acids.

This chain connects TRBV29-1 to TRBJ1-6; perhaps TRBD1 as D (5 bases). V lost 5 bases and J lost 5, with 10 bases in between. Germline loops: CDR1 SQVTM, CDR2 ANQGSEA. The CDR3 covers 13 residues. The CDR3 loop reads CSVRRENNSPLHF. CDR3 coding DNA: TGCAGCGTTCGCAGGGAAAATAATTCACCCCTCCACTTT.

This clone was counted a single time. This sequence joins TRBV4-3 and TRBJ1-1; D gene uncertain. The V end lost 0 bases, the J end lost 5 bases, and 13 bases lay between the germline ends. Germline CDR1 is LGHNA and CDR2 is YSLEER. This CDR3 is 15 amino acids long. CDR3 residues: CASSQEWRSGTEAFF. CDR3 in DNA: TGCGCCAGCAGCCAAGAGTGGAGATCGGGGACTGAAGCTTTCTTT.

This chain connects TRBV7-2 to TRBJ1-1; D possibly corresponds to TRBD1 (6 bases). V lost 2 bases and J lost 9, with 13 bases in between. The CDR3 is made up of 13 amino acids. Germline CDR1 SGHTA, CDR2 FQGNSA. CDR3 sequence: CASSLPGQRKAFF. The CDR3 nucleotides are TGTGCCAGCAGCTTACCCGGACAGAGGAAAGCTTTCTTT.